The TCR beta chain described here comes from a study of T cells in Graves' hyperthyroidism and ophthalmopathy. TCR beta CDR3 region amplification was performed from RNA transcripts. First-round RT-PCR with HTBI primers amplified the TCR CDR3 region. One entry per CDR3 protein results from TCRdb running MiXCR on the multiplex PCR reads. This repertoire shows around 420,000 distinct CDR3 sequences, more than 15% found once; its top ten account for just under 8%. Whole-study results and caveats: Blood shared most expanded thyroid clonotypes above 0.001.

If no ophthalmopathy progression occurred within 18 months, Graves' hyperthyroidism was stable. Uncontrolled infection, other autoimmune disease, pregnancy or lactation led to exclusion. Using around 10 ml of fresh peripheral blood, PBMCs were prepared. V was pared by 5 bases and J by 3 bases, with 17 bases between. CDR3 length: 16 residues. This clonotype was recorded at least ten times. The antigen is unknown. The sample was blood. V gene TRBV12-3 or TRBV12-4 combines with J gene TRBJ1-5, with D possibly being TRBD1 (5 bases). This clonotype originated in a woman aged 18-29 years with Graves' hyperthyroidism. CDR3 DNA: TGTGCCAGCAGTCCCCGGGGCAGGGTTGACAATCAGCCCCAGCATTTT. It translates to CASSPRGRVDNQPQHF.